The clone carrying this T cell receptor beta chain was counted once. These data come from a study of cytomegalovirus exposure and HLA in healthy donors. The study ran its PCR with 60 Vbeta and 13 Jbeta primers. The protocol was immunoSEQ multiplex PCR, while the TCRdb copy is restricted to in-frame clones and leaves out a portion. The table shows about 170,000 clones, with approximately 67% occurring only once. The germline V gene has CDR1 SQVTM and CDR2 ANQGSEA. Between the trimmed V and J ends, which lost 7 bases and 9 bases, there was a span of 22 bases. The CDR3 is 14 amino acids. The specimen was PBMCs. The clonotype comes from a man in his forties in good health and CMV-seronegative. The gene calls are TRBV29-1 and TRBJ2-1; the D gene is possibly TRBD2 (5 bases). The CDR3 nucleotides are TGCAGCGCCGGCGGCGGGCCATTGCGGTCTGAGCAGTTCTTC. Its protein product is CSAGGGPLRSEQFF.